Below are 17 T cell receptor beta chains sequenced from a single sample in a study of OX40 agonist ivuxolimab in advanced cancers. Clones were read by immunoSEQ multiplex PCR, and TCRdb kept only the in-frame ones, dropping some. The repertoire consists of approximately 56,000 clones, with approximately 91% occurring once and the leading ten covering around 15%. Source: CD4+ or CD8+ T cells sorted from blood, taken in a trial of the OX40 agonist ivuxolimab. Receptors originate from an adult with an advanced solid tumor such as melanoma, head and neck, liver or kidney cancer.

The chain is built from TRBV29-1 and TRBJ1-2; 7 bases are a match to TRBD1. Germline V gene data show CDR1 as SQVTM and CDR2 as ANQGSEA. The CDR3 has 12 residues. Unmatched junction bases numbered 9, after V lost 6 bases and J lost 8 bases. The DNA for the CDR3 is TGCAGCGTGTGGACAGGAGACCTGGGCTACACCTTC. This encodes CSVWTGDLGYTF. The full variable domain, rest sourced from reference TRBV29-1 and TRBJ1-2, is SAVISQKPSRDICQRGTSLTIQCQVDSQVTMMFWYRQQPGQSLTLIATANQGSEATYESGFVIDKFPISRPNLTFSTLTVSNMSPEDSSIYLCSVWTGDLGYTFGSGTRLTVV.

V is TRBV11-2 and J is TRBJ1-1; no clear D gene. This CDR3 spans 16 amino acids. V gave up 4 bases and J gave up 0 bases, with 15 bases separating them. CDR1 is SGHAT and CDR2 is FQNNGV in the germline V gene. The CDR3 is CASSSPLGFLNTEAFF. The CDR3 nucleotides read TGTGCCAGCAGCTCTCCGCTAGGGTTTCTGAACACTGAAGCTTTCTTT.

The rearrangement joins TRBV10-2 to TRBJ2-3; D is possibly TRBD2 (7 bases). Looked up from germline, CDR1 is WSHSY and CDR2 is SAAADI. The CDR3 sequence is 17 residues long. V was cut by 3 bases and J by 2 bases, with 18 bases left in between. CDR3 sequence reads: CASSDFLAGADTDTQYF. CDR3 DNA: TGCGCCAGCAGTGACTTTCTGGCGGGGGCCGACACAGATACGCAGTATTTT.

The chain uses TRBV6-6 and TRBJ2-3; D possibly corresponds to TRBD1 (6 bases). Trimming stripped 7 bases from V and 6 bases from J, with 23 bases between. The CDR3 totals 16 residues. Per germline, CDR1 MNHNY and CDR2 SVGAGI (reference sequence). In DNA form, the CDR3 reads TGTGCCAGCATTCTAACTCCTGGGGGCAGGGAGGATACGCAGTATTTT. Translated: CASILTPGGREDTQYF.

This rearrangement joins TRBV4-3 to TRBJ2-1, with 7 bases aligning to TRBD1. Germline CDR1 is LGHNA and CDR2 is YSLEER. The CDR3 runs 16 residues. V was pared by 0 bases and J by 2 bases, with 4 bases of the junction left unmatched. CDR3 protein: CASSQDQQGAYNEQFF. CDR3 coding DNA: TGCGCCAGCAGCCAAGATCAGCAGGGGGCCTACAATGAGCAGTTCTTC.

The CDR3 loop is CASSSLNYEQYF. CDR3 DNA: TGTGCCAGCAGTTCCCTCAACTACGAGCAGTACTTC. The V call is TRBV6-5, the J call TRBJ2-7; D is ambiguous. This CDR3 region has 12 residues. Germline CDR1 is MNHEY and CDR2 is SVGAGI. Deletions cut 4 bases from V and 3 bases from J, with 7 bases between.

This sequence joins TRBV30 and TRBJ2-7, with D uncertain. This CDR3 has 14 residues. Germline V CDR1 and CDR2: GTSNPN, SVGIG (reference sequence). V was pared by 3 bases and J by 2 bases, with 14 bases between. CDR3 nucleotides: TGTGCCTGGAGGGTCGGCAGGAGCCCCTACGAGCAGTACTTC. It codes for CAWRVGRSPYEQYF. The entire variable domain, with the rest obtained from reference TRBV30 and TRBJ2-7, is as follows: SQTIHQWPATLVQPVGSPLSLECTVEGTSNPNLYWYRQAAGRGLQLLFYSVGIGQISSEVPQNLSASRPQDRQFILSSKKLLLSDSGFYLCAWRVGRSPYEQYFGPGTRLTVT.

The V call is TRBV7-9, the J call TRBJ1-2; 8 positions match TRBD1. The germline V gene encodes CDR1 SEHNR and CDR2 FQNEAQ (reference sequence). The CDR3 covers 17 residues. V shed 6 bases and J 4 bases; nucleotides not matched to a gene: 16. The CDR3 is CASSPSDRGKASYGYTF. CDR3 bases: TGTGCCAGCAGTCCTAGCGACAGGGGAAAAGCATCCTATGGCTACACCTTC.

V usage is TRBV29-1 and J usage is TRBJ1-2; 9 bases are shared with TRBD1. Per the germline V gene, CDR1 is SQVTM and CDR2 is ANQGSEA. Trimming removed 3 bases from V and 3 bases from J; junction bases left unmatched: 14. The CDR3 is made up of 17 amino acids. The CDR3 sequence is CSVEARDRDRGYYGYTF. The CDR3 coding sequence is TGCAGCGTTGAGGCACGGGACAGGGATCGCGGTTACTATGGCTACACCTTC.

The rearrangement joins TRBV5-8 to TRBJ2-1, with D tentatively TRBD2 (6 bases). The CDR3 consists of 18 residues. Trimming removed 2 bases at V and 3 bases at J, with 21 bases between. Per the germline V gene, CDR1 is SGHTS and CDR2 is YDEGEE. The CDR3, as DNA: TGTGCCAGCAGCTTCGCCACAATCGGGGACGGGGGCTACAATGAGCAGTTCTTC. As protein: CASSFATIGDGGYNEQFF.

The V call is TRBV2, the J call TRBJ1-6; 8 nucleotides match TRBD1. CDR1 and CDR2 from the germline V gene are SNHLY and FYNNEI. The J segment lost 7 bases and the V segment lost 11 bases, leaving 10 bases of the junction unmatched. CDR3 length equals 14 residues. In DNA form, the CDR3 reads TGTGCCGGGACAGGTATCGGACGGAATTCACCCCTCCACTTT. Residues: CAGTGIGRNSPLHF. Drawing the rest from reference TRBV2 and TRBJ1-6, the complete variable domain is EPEVTQTPSHQVTQMGQEVILRCVPISNHLYFYWYRQILGQKVEFLVSFYNNEISEKSEIFDDQFSVERPDGSNFTLKIRSTKLEDSAMYFCAGTGIGRNSPLHFGNGTRLTVT.

Here the CDR3 reads CATSSVAGGLETQYF. In DNA, the CDR3 is TGTGCCACCAGCAGTGTAGCGGGGGGGCTAGAGACCCAGTACTTC. The genes are TRBV15 and TRBJ2-5, with 11 bases matching TRBD2. From germline, CDR1 is LNHNV and CDR2 YYDKDF (reference sequence). This CDR3 is 15 amino acids long. V was pared by 3 bases and J by 4 bases, with 4 bases of the junction left unmatched.

The chain uses TRBV10-2 and TRBJ1-1; TRBD1 aligns across 12 bases. The junction had 9 bases not matched to a gene; V was cut back by 6 bases and J by 4 bases. Germline assignment: CDR1 WSHSY and CDR2 SAAADI. This CDR3 has 16 amino acids. DNA for the CDR3: TGCGCCAGCAGCGGTGAGGGACAGGGGGCCCTCACTGAAGCTTTCTTT. Protein sequence: CASSGEGQGALTEAFF.

The chain combines TRBV5-1 with TRBJ2-7; TRBD1 matches 7 bases. Germline lookup yields CDR1 SGHRS and CDR2 YFSETQ. The V segment lost 8 bases and the J segment 3 bases; nucleotides outside the gene matches: 5. The CDR3 sequence is 12 residues long. This chain's CDR3 is CASWDSRYEQYF. The CDR3 bases are TGCGCCAGTTGGGACAGTCGCTACGAGCAGTACTTC.

As DNA, the CDR3 is TGTGCCAGCAGCCCGGGACAGAGAACCTACGAGCAGTACTTC. It encodes CASSPGQRTYEQYF. This rearrangement joins TRBV6-5 to TRBJ2-7; 7 nucleotides align to TRBD1. This CDR3 has 14 residues. From germline, CDR1 is MNHEY and CDR2 SVGAGI. The J segment lost 2 bases and the V segment lost 6 bases, leaving 7 bases of the junction unmatched.

V and J are TRBV4-2 and TRBJ2-7; TRBD2 might be the D (5 bases). The CDR3 length is 15 residues. The V end was cut by 2 bases, the J end by 4 bases, with 15 bases between. Looked up from germline, CDR1 is LGHNA and CDR2 is YNFKEQ. The CDR3 sequence is CASSQSLGSGYEQYF. The CDR3, as DNA: TGTGCCAGCAGCCAAAGCTTGGGTTCGGGGTACGAGCAGTACTTC.

The chain joins TRBV6-5 to TRBJ1-1; a weak D match, TRBD1 (6 bases). The CDR3 loop spans 14 amino acids. Germline V gene lookup returns CDR1 MNHEY and CDR2 SVGAGI. V lost 7 bases and J 4 bases, leaving 16 bases between the germline ends. The CDR3 protein is CASTMEGVGTEAFF. For the CDR3, the DNA is TGTGCCAGCACCATGGAGGGGGTCGGCACTGAAGCTTTCTTT.